What follows are 20 T cell receptor beta chains derived from one specimen sequenced in a study of cytomegalovirus exposure and HLA in healthy donors. 13 Jbeta primers and 60 Vbeta primers were used for the PCR. Assay: immunoSEQ multiplex PCR; the TCRdb copy retains only in-frame clones and omits some. The sample has more than 100,000 clones; roughly 79% are singletons. Sequenced sample: PBMCs. These receptor sequences come from a middle-aged man in good health and CMV-seropositive.

V gene TRBV5-1 combines with J gene TRBJ2-5; D is unclear. Germline V gene sequence: CDR1 SGHRS, CDR2 YFSETQ. The CDR3 sequence is 16 residues long. V was cut by 0 bases and J by 0 bases, with 12 bases left in between. The CDR3 bases are TGCGCCAGCAGCTTGGCCGTGAACTCCAACCAAGAGACCCAGTACTTC. It translates to CASSLAVNSNQETQYF. Using reference TRBV5-1 and TRBJ2-5 for the parts outside the CDR3, the full variable domain is KAGVTQTPRYLIKTRGQQVTLSCSPISGHRSVSWYQQTPGQGLQFLFEYFSETQRNKGNFPGRFSGRQFSNSRSEMNVSTLELGDSALYLCASSLAVNSNQETQYFGPGTRLLVL.

V is TRBV29-1 and J is TRBJ1-1, with 7 bases fitting TRBD1. The CDR3 has 13 amino acids. Per the germline V gene, CDR1 is SQVTM and CDR2 is ANQGSEA. V lost 7 bases to trimming and J lost 1 base; unmatched junction nucleotides: 6. This CDR3 reads CSAWGQTNTEAFF. As DNA, the CDR3 is TGCAGCGCTTGGGGACAGACGAACACTGAAGCTTTCTTT.

V is TRBV5-1 and J is TRBJ2-1; 8 positions match TRBD2. Losses at the gene ends were 0 bases for V and 3 bases for J; bases not matched to a gene: 11. Germline V gene data show CDR1 as SGHRS and CDR2 as YFSETQ. This CDR3 comprises 18 residues. The CDR3 coding sequence is TGCGCCAGCAGCTTGGCCAATCTTCGACTAGCGCACTACAATGAGCAGTTCTTC. Residues: CASSLANLRLAHYNEQFF.

This clone has more than one count but fewer than ten. The rearrangement uses TRBV18 and TRBJ2-2, with 7 bases identical to TRBD2. Per germline, CDR1 KGHSH and CDR2 LQKENI. The CDR3 contains 16 residues. The J segment lost 4 bases and the V segment lost 3 bases, leaving 8 bases of the junction unmatched. The CDR3 region is CASSPLGTNPTGELFF. The CDR3 DNA reads as TGTGCCAGCTCACCCCTCGGGACTAACCCCACCGGGGAGCTGTTTTTT.

V is TRBV2 and J is TRBJ1-3; D not certain. Germline values: CDR1 SNHLY, CDR2 FYNNEI. There are 15 residues in the CDR3. Trimming cost V 6 bases and J 0 bases, with 12 bases left between them. CDR3 DNA: TGTGCCAGCAGAATGAGGAGGGACTCTGGAAACACCATATATTTT. Its translation is CASRMRRDSGNTIYF. The full variable domain, with the rest looked up from reference TRBV2 and TRBJ1-3, is EPEVTQTPSHQVTQMGQEVILRCVPISNHLYFYWYRQILGQKVEFLVSFYNNEISEKSEIFDDQFSVERPDGSNFTLKIRSTKLEDSAMYFCASRMRRDSGNTIYFGEGSWLTVV.

The chain recombines TRBV28 with TRBJ1-2; D possibly corresponds to TRBD1 (6 bases). The germline V gene has CDR1 MDHEN and CDR2 SYDVKM. Trimming shortened V by 6 bases and J by 4 bases, and 18 bases separated the two germline ends. The CDR3 has 15 amino acids. CDR3 amino acids: CASSWAGGSSYGYTF. The CDR3 coding sequence is TGTGCCAGCAGCTGGGCGGGGGGCTCTTCCTATGGCTACACCTTC.

This sequence joins TRBV7-2 and TRBJ1-2, with D perhaps TRBD1 (6 bases). V dropped 4 bases and J dropped 4 bases, with 16 bases sitting between them. CDR1 SGHTA and CDR2 FQGNSA come from the germline V gene. This CDR3 is 15 amino acids long. The CDR3 reads CASSSPIGGSYGYTF. CDR3 sequence (DNA): TGTGCCAGCAGCTCTCCGATAGGGGGAAGCTATGGCTACACCTTC. Using reference TRBV7-2 and TRBJ1-2 for the parts outside the CDR3, the full variable domain is GAGVSQSPSNKVTEKGKDVELRCDPISGHTALYWYRQSLGQGLEFLIYFQGNSAPDKSGLPSDRFSAERTGGSVSTLTIQRTQQEDSAVYLCASSSPIGGSYGYTFGSGTRLTVV.

V usage is TRBV27 and J usage is TRBJ2-3; D unclear. The germline V gene has CDR1 MNHEY and CDR2 SMNVEV (reference sequence). Trimming removed 5 bases from V and 0 bases from J, with 9 bases in between. The CDR3 is made up of 14 amino acids. CDR3 nucleotide sequence: TGTGCCAGCAGTCCCCGCTACAGCACAGATACGCAGTATTTT. It is translated as CASSPRYSTDTQYF.

Here the CDR3 DNA reads TGTGCCAGCAGCCAAGGCAATCCGGGCCTCCGGCATTGGGGGGACAATGAGCAGTTCTTC. This translates into CASSQGNPGLRHWGDNEQFF. The rearrangement links TRBV14 to TRBJ2-1; tentatively, D is TRBD2 (6 bases). The CDR3 covers 20 residues. Germline V gene data show CDR1 as SGHDN and CDR2 as FVKESK. V lost 1 base, J lost 5 bases, and 27 bases lay in between.

The rearrangement links TRBV21-1 to TRBJ1-1; whether TRBD1, the table's D call, matches the DNA was not checked. TRBV21-1 corresponds to a pseudogene. This CDR3 is built from 14 residues. In DNA form, the CDR3 reads TGTGCCAGCAACCGACAGGAGCGGAACACTGAAGCTTTCTTT. Translation: CASNRQERNTEAFF.

The V gene is TRBV10-3, the J gene TRBJ2-7; D ambiguous. CDR3 length: 13 amino acids. Trimming cost V 10 bases and J 1 base, with 14 bases left between them. Germline assignment: CDR1 ENHRY and CDR2 SYGVKD. The CDR3 loop is CATSYEVSYEQYF. As DNA, the CDR3 is TGTGCCACGAGCTACGAGGTATCCTACGAGCAGTACTTC.

Points on this clone: This CDR3 is also generated by other DNA sequences in the sample. CDR3 nucleotides: TGTGCCAGCAGTTTGTCGGGGGCCTACAATGAGCAGTTCTTC. Residues: CASSLSGAYNEQFF. This sequence joins TRBV27 and TRBJ2-1, with D perhaps TRBD2 (6 bases). The germline gives CDR1 MNHEY, CDR2 SMNVEV (reference sequence). V was shortened by 3 bases and J by 2 bases, with 8 bases between the two germline ends. The length of the CDR3 is 14 residues.

The chain recombines TRBV4-2 with TRBJ2-5, with 8 bases aligning to TRBD1. The CDR3 sequence is 14 residues long. Losses at the gene ends were 1 base for V and 5 bases for J; bases not matched to a gene: 3. In germline, CDR1 is LGHNA, CDR2 YNFKEQ. The CDR3 region has the DNA TGTGCCAGCAGCCAAGTGGACAGGGACGAGACCCAGTACTTC. Its protein is CASSQVDRDETQYF.

This clone has only one observation. This sequence joins TRBV28 and TRBJ2-1, with TRBD2 identical over 13 bases. Germline trimming cut 4 bases from V and 7 bases from J; bases unmatched to any gene: 4. The CDR3 contains 15 residues. From germline, CDR1 is MDHEN and CDR2 SYDVKM. The CDR3 nucleotides are TGTGCCAGCAGTTACCGGACTAGCGGGAGTAATGAGCAGTTCTTC. Translating it yields CASSYRTSGSNEQFF.

The chain uses TRBV30 and TRBJ1-1; 8 bases agree with TRBD1. The trim removed 4 bases at V and 5 bases at J, leaving 6 bases unmatched. CDR1 GTSNPN and CDR2 SVGIG come from the germline V gene (reference sequence). CDR3 size: 13 residues. Here the CDR3 reads CAWTGQGGTEAFF. As DNA, the CDR3 is TGTGCCTGGACTGGACAGGGTGGAACTGAAGCTTTCTTT.

This chain's CDR3 is CASSQGVTSGYEQFF. CDR3 in DNA: TGCGCCAGCAGCCAAGGTGTCACTAGCGGGTATGAGCAGTTCTTC. This sequence joins TRBV4-1 and TRBJ2-1; TRBD2 agrees at 9 bases. Germline V gene lookup returns CDR1 MGHRA and CDR2 YSYEKL. V trimming: 1 base; J trimming: 8 bases; junction bases outside the gene matches: 6. CDR3 size: 15 residues.

Only a few counts were recorded for this clone. The chain recombines TRBV6-6 with TRBJ2-1; possibly TRBD2 for D (6 bases). The germline gives CDR1 MNHNY, CDR2 SVGAGI (reference sequence). The CDR3 runs to 12 residues. Deletions cut 8 bases from V and 3 bases from J, with 8 bases between. The DNA of the CDR3 is TGTGCCAGCGGGGGGTTCTACAATGAGCAGTTCTTC. This gives the protein CASGGFYNEQFF.

The rearrangement joins TRBV21-1 to TRBJ2-7; TRBD2 is the table's D call and was not checked against the DNA. TRBV21-1 is a pseudogene segment. This CDR3 is 19 amino acids long. CDR3 region: CASNLEWAGGDSQSYEQYF. In DNA, the CDR3 is TGTGCCAGCAACTTAGAGTGGGCGGGAGGGGACTCTCAGTCCTACGAGCAGTACTTC.

This clone was observed a handful of times. The chain uses TRBV4-3 and TRBJ2-2; 9 bases are a match to TRBD1. Germline V gene lookup returns CDR1 LGHNA and CDR2 YSLEER. The CDR3 sequence is 16 residues long. J lost 9 bases, V lost 3 bases, and 11 bases had no gene match. Written as DNA, the CDR3 is TGCGCCAGCAGCCAGGACCGGACAGGGGAGAACAGGGAGCTGTTTTTT. It specifies CASSQDRTGENRELFF.

This chain connects TRBV11-3 to TRBJ2-3; D not certain. The germline V gene encodes CDR1 SGHNT and CDR2 YENEEA. CDR3 length equals 14 residues. Trimming left V 5 bases short and J 4 bases short, with 13 bases between. The CDR3 DNA follows: TGTGCCAGCAGCCTCTGGAGTCGAGCAGATACGCAGTATTTT. This sequence encodes CASSLWSRADTQYF.